The clone carrying this TCR beta chain has just a few counts. Its antigen is not identified. Via MiXCR, TCRdb re-called the reads, giving one row per CDR3 protein. The data show around 170,000 distinct CDR3 sequences, approximately 14% seen once. The CDR3 runs to 15 residues. V lost 2 bases, J lost 1 base, and 6 bases lay in between. Germline CDR1 is MGHRA and CDR2 is YSYEKL. The entry originates in a study of T cell repertoires in cytomegalovirus infection. Study information: It can be stated that public TCR beta signatures indicated CMV infection as well as a matching HLA type.

Overall study findings and caveats: The ex vivo response was dominated by HLA-C-restricted CMV-specific TCR beta clonotypes. Individuals carrying CMV plus the relevant HLA were identified by cumulative frequency of public TCR beta families.

The V call is TRBV4-1, the J call TRBJ1-6; D may be TRBD1 (5 bases). Sequencing used PBMCs. The clonotype was recovered from a human donor in good health (CMV status not recorded). Some clones in this sample may be carry-over from other donors' samples. The CDR3 reads CASSQRQSYNSPLHF. In DNA form, the CDR3 reads TGCGCCAGCAGCCAACGACAGTCCTATAATTCACCCCTCCACTTT.